This T cell receptor beta chain is from a study of blood T cell repertoires in COVID-19. Worth noting for this clone: The junction shows a germline mismatch at one end, possibly a read error.

Germline-derived CDR1 and CDR2 are LNHNV and YYDKDF (reference sequence). The CDR3 spans 17 residues. Libraries were prepared by immunoSEQ multiplex PCR; TCRdb keeps only in-frame clonotypes and omits some of them. The table lists 200,000 to 250,000 clones, roughly 80% of them singletons. Sequenced: peripheral blood. This chain uses TRBV15 with TRBJ2-7; TRBD2 is a possible D gene (6 bases). The TCR comes from a woman in her 70s with active or convalescent COVID-19. The DNA for the CDR3 is TGTGCCACCAGCAGACCACTAGGGCTCCGGGACTCCAACGAGCAGTACTTC. Its protein product is CATSRPLGLRDSNEQYF. Full variable domain (missing parts from reference TRBV15 and TRBJ2-7): DAMVIQNPRYQVTQFGKPVTLSCSQTLNHNVMYWYQQKSSQAPKLLFHYYDKDFNNEADTPDNFQSRRPNTSFCFLDIRSPGLGDTAMYLCATSRPLGLRDSNEQYFGPGTRLTVT.